This paragraph covers one T cell receptor beta chain sequence. This same CDR3 is encoded by further DNA sequences in the sample. The sample comes from a study of Ad26.COV2.S vaccination and SARS-CoV-2 variants. Here immunoSEQ multiplex PCR was the method, and the copy in TCRdb shows in-frame clones only, minus some. The sample holds just over 350,000 clones, 92% seen once. V was shortened by 3 bases and J by 8 bases, with 1 base between the two germline ends. This CDR3 region has 8 residues. From germline, CDR1 is DFQATT and CDR2 SNEGSKA (reference sequence). Material: peripheral blood, obtained after recovery from COVID-19. The receptor's source is a human donor who had recovered from COVID-19. J is TRBJ1-2 and V is TRBV20-1; D gene uncertain. CDR3 loop: CSASGYTF. CDR3 DNA sequence: TGCAGTGCTAGCGGCTACACCTTC.